The clone carrying this T cell receptor beta chain was counted once. V was pared by 10 bases and J by 5 bases, with 11 bases between. CDR3 length: 12 residues. CDR1 MNHEY and CDR2 SVGAGI come from the germline V gene. Libraries were prepared by immunoSEQ multiplex PCR; TCRdb keeps only in-frame clonotypes and omits some of them. The data contain under 150,000 clones, 85% to 90% of them singletons. These data originate in a study of control samples from healthy donors and cancer patients. This receptor was obtained from a man over 45 with head and neck cancer. The specimen sequenced was PBMCs. This rearrangement joins TRBV6-5 to TRBJ2-2; D call uncertain. As DNA, the CDR3 is TGTGCCACCTCAGGTCTAACCGGGGAGCTGTTTTTT. It is translated as CATSGLTGELFF.